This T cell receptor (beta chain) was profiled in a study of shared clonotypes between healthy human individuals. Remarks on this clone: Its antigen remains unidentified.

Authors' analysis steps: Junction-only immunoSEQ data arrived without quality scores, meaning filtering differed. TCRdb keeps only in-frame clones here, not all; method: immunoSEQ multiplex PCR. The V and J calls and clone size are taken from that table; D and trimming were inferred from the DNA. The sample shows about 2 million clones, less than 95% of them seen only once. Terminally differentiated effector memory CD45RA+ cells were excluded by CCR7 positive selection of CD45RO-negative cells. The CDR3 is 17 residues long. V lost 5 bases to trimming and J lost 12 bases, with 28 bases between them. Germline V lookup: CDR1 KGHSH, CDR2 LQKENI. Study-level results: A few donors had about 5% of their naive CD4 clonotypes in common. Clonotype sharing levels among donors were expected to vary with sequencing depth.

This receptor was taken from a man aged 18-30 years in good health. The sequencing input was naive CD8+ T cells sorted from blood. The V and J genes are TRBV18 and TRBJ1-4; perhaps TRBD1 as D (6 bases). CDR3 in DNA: TGTGCCAGCTCAGACTCCCCAATGTGGATTGAAGAGGGGGAACTGTTTTTT. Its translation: CASSDSPMWIEEGELFF. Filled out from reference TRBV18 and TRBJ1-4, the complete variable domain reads NAGVMQNPRHLVRRRGQEARLRCSPMKGHSHVYWYRQLPEEGLKFMVYLQKENIIDESGMPKERFSAEFPKEGPSILRIQQVVRGDSAAYFCASSDSPMWIEEGELFFGSGTQLSVL.